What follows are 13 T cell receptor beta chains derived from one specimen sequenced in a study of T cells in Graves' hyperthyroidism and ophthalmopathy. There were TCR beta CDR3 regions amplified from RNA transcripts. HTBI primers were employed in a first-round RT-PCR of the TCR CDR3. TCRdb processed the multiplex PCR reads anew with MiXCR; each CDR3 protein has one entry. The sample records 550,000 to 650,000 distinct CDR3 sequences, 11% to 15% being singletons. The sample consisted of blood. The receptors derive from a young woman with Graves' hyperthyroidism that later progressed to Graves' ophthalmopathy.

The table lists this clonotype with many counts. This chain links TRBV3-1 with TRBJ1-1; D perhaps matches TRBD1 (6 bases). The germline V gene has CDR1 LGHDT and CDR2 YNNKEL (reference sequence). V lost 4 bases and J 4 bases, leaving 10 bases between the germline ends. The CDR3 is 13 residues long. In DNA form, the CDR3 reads TGTGCCAGCAGCCGCAGGGGAGGCACTGAAGCTTTCTTT. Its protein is CASSRRGGTEAFF.

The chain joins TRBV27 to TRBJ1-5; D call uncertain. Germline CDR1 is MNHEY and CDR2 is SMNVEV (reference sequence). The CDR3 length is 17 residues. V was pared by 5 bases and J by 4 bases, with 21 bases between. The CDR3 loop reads CASSDFFRTDRNQPQHF. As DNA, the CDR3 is TGTGCCAGCAGTGATTTCTTTCGGACGGATAGAAATCAGCCCCAGCATTTT.

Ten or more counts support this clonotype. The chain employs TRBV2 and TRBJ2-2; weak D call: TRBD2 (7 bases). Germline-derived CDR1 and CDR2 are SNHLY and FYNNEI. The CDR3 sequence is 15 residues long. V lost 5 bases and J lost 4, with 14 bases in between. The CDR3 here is CASSTYGGRTGELFF. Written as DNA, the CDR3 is TGTGCCAGCAGTACCTACGGGGGGCGCACCGGGGAGCTGTTTTTT.

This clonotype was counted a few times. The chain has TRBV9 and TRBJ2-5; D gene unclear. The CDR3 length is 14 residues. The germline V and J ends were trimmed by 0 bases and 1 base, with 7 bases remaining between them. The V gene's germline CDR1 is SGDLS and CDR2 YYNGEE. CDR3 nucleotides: TGTGCCAGCAGCGTAGATACATTCCAAGAGACCCAGTACTTC. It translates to CASSVDTFQETQYF. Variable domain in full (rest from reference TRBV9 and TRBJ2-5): DSGVTQTPKHLITATGQRVTLRCSPRSGDLSVYWYQQSLDQGLQFLIQYYNGEERAKGNILERFSAQQFPDLHSELNLSSLELGDSALYFCASSVDTFQETQYFGPGTRLLVL.

Written as DNA, the CDR3 is TGCGCCAGCAGCTTGGGGACTAGTCCATACGAGCAGTACTTC. The encoded protein is CASSLGTSPYEQYF. The chain employs TRBV5-1 and TRBJ2-7, with 7 bases fitting TRBD2. Unmatched junction bases numbered 4, after V lost 0 bases and J lost 4 bases. Looked up from germline, CDR1 is SGHRS and CDR2 is YFSETQ. There are 14 residues in the CDR3.

The CDR3 sequence: CAWGTGGYYGYTF. CDR3 nucleotide sequence: TGTGCCTGGGGGACAGGGGGCTACTATGGCTACACCTTC. The genes are TRBV30 and TRBJ1-2, with TRBD1 matching over 12 bases. Germline assignment: CDR1 GTSNPN and CDR2 SVGIG (reference sequence). The junction had 1 base not matched to a gene; V was cut back by 5 bases and J by 3 bases. This CDR3 contains 13 residues.

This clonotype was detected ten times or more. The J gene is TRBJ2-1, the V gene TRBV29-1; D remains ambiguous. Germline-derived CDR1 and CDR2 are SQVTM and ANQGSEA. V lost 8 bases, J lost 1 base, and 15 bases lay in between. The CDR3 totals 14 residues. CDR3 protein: CSSKIEPSYNEQFF. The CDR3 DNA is TGCAGCTCGAAAATCGAGCCTTCCTACAATGAGCAGTTCTTC.

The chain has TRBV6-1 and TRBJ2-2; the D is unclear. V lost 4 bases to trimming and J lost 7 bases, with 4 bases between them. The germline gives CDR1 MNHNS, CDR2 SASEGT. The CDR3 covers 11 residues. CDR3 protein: CASSAGGELFF. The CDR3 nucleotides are TGTGCCAGCAGTGCCGGCGGGGAGCTGTTTTTT.

The DNA for the CDR3 is TGCAGTGCTGCGGGGGACAGGGGGCAGTTCGGTGAGCAGTACTTC. This sequence encodes CSAAGDRGQFGEQYF. The V gene is TRBV20-1, the J gene TRBJ2-7, with 12 bases that match TRBD1. CDR3 length equals 15 residues. Trimming took 5 bases from V and 7 from J; bases not matched to a gene: 12. Looked up from germline, CDR1 is DFQATT and CDR2 is SNEGSKA (reference sequence).

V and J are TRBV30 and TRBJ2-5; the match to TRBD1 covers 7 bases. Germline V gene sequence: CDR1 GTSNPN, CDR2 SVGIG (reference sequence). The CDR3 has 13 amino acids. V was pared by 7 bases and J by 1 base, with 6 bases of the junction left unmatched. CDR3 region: CASTQGPQETQYF. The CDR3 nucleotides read TGTGCCTCTACACAGGGGCCCCAAGAGACCCAGTACTTC.

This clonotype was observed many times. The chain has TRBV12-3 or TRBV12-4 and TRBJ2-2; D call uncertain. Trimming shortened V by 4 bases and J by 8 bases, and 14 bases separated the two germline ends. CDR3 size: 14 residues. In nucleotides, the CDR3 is TGTGCCAGCAGTTCATCCTCCGGTTGGGGGGAGCTGTTTTTT. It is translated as CASSSSSGWGELFF.

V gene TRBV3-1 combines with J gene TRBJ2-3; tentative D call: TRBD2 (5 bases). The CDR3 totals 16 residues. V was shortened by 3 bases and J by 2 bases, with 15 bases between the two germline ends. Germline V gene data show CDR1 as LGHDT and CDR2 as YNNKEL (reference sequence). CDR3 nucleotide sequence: TGTGCCAGCAGCCACCATAGGACGGGAACCACAGATACGCAGTATTTT. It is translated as CASSHHRTGTTDTQYF.

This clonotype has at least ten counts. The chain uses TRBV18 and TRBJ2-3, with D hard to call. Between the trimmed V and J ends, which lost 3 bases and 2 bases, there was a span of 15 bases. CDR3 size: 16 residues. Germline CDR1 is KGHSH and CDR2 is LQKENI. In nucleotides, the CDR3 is TGTGCCAGCTCACCCGTCACAGCTTACTACACAGATACGCAGTATTTT. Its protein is CASSPVTAYYTDTQYF.